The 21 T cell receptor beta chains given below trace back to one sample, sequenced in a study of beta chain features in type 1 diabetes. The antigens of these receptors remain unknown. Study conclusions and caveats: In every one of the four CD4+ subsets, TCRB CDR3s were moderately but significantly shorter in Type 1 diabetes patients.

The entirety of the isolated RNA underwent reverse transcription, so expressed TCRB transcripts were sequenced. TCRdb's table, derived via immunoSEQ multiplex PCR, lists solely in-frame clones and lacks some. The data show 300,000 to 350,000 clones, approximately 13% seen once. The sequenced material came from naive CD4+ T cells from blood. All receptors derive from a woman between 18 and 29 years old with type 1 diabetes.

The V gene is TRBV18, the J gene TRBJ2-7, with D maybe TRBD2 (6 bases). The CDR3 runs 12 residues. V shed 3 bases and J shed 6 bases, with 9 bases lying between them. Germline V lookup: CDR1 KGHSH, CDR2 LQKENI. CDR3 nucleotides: TGTGCCAGCTCACCTGCGGGACTCGAGCAGTACTTC. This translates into CASSPAGLEQYF.

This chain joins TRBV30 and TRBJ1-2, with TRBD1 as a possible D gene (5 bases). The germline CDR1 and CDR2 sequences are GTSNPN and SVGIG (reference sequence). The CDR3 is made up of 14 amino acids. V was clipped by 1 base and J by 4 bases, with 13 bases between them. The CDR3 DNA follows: TGTGCCTGGAGTGGGGGCGCCTTAGGCTATGGCTACACCTTC. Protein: CAWSGGALGYGYTF. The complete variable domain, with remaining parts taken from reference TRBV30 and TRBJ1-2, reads SQTIHQWPATLVQPVGSPLSLECTVEGTSNPNLYWYRQAAGRGLQLLFYSVGIGQISSEVPQNLSASRPQDRQFILSSKKLLLSDSGFYLCAWSGGALGYGYTFGSGTRLTVV.

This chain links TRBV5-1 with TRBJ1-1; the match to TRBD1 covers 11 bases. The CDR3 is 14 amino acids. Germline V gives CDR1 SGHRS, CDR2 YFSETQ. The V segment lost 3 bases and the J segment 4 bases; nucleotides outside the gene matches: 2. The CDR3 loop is CASSSGTGGTEAFF. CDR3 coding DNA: TGCGCCAGCAGCTCCGGGACAGGGGGCACTGAAGCTTTCTTT.

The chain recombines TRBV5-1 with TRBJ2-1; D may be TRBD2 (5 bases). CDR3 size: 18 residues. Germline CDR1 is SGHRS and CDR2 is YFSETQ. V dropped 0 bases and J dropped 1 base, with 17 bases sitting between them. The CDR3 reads CASSLEPGFGRSYNEQFF. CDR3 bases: TGCGCCAGCAGCTTGGAACCTGGATTTGGGAGATCCTACAATGAGCAGTTCTTC.

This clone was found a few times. CDR3 sequence: CASSPTATYEQYF. DNA of the CDR3: TGTGCCAGCAGCCCGACAGCAACCTACGAGCAGTACTTC. The chain links TRBV2 to TRBJ2-7; weak D call: TRBD1 (5 bases). CDR3 length: 13 residues. The germline V gene encodes CDR1 SNHLY and CDR2 FYNNEI. Trimming cost V 6 bases and J 2 bases, with 11 bases left between them.

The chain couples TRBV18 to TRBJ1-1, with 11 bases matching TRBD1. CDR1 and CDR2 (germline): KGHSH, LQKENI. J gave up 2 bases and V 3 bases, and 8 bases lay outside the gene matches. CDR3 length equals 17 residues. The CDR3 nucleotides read TGTGCCAGCTCACCCCCGGGACAGGGGGGAGGTAACACTGAAGCTTTCTTT. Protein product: CASSPPGQGGGNTEAFF.

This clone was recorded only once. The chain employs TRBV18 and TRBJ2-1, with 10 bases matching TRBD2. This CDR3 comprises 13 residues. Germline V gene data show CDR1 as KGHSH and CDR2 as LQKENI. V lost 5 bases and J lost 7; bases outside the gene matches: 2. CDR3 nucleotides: TGTGCCAGCTCATCGGGACTAGCGAATGAGCAGTTCTTC. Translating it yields CASSSGLANEQFF.

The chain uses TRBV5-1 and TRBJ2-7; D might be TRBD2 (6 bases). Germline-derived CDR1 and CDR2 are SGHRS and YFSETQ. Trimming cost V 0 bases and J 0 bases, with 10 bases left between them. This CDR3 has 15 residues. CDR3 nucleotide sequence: TGCGCCAGCAGCTTGGAGGCGGGGAGCTCCTACGAGCAGTACGTC. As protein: CASSLEAGSSYEQYV.

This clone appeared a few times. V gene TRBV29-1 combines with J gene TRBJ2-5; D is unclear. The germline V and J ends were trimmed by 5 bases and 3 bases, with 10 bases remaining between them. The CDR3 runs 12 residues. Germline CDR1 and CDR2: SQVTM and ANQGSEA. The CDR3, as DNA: TGCAGCGTTAGCTCCGGAGAAGAGACCCAGTACTTC. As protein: CSVSSGEETQYF.

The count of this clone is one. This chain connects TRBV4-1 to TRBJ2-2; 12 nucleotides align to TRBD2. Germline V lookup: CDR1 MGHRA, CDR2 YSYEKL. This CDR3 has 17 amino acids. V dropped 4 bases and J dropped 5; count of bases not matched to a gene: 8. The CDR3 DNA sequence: TGCGCCAGCAGCCTAACGACTAGCGGGAGCAGTACCGGGGAGCTGTTTTTT. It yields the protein CASSLTTSGSSTGELFF.

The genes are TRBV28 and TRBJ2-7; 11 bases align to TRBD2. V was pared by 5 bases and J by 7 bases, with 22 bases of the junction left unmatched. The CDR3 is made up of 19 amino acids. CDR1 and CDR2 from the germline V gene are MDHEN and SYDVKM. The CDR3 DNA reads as TGTGCCAGCAGTCCCCTCTATAGGGGAATAGCGGGAGGGCCAGGGGAGCAGTACTTC. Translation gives CASSPLYRGIAGGPGEQYF.

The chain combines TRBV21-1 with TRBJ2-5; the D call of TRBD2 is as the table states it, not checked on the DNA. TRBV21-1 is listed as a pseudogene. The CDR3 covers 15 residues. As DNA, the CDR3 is TGTGCCAGCGTTTATAGCGGGAGCCTCGTGGAGACCCAGTACTTC. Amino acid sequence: CASVYSGSLVETQYF.

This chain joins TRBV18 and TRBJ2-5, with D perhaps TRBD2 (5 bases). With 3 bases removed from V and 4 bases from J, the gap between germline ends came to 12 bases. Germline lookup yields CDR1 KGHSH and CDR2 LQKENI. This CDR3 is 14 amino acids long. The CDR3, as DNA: TGTGCCAGCTCACCCGACGGACGGGGAGAGACCCAGTACTTC. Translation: CASSPDGRGETQYF. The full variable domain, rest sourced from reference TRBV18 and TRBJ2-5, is NAGVMQNPRHLVRRRGQEARLRCSPMKGHSHVYWYRQLPEEGLKFMVYLQKENIIDESGMPKERFSAEFPKEGPSILRIQQVVRGDSAAYFCASSPDGRGETQYFGPGTRLLVL.

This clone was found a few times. Here the CDR3 reads CASSLRKDRVEETQYF. CDR3 nucleotide sequence: TGTGCCAGCAGTCTAAGGAAAGACAGGGTGGAAGAGACCCAGTACTTC. The V gene is TRBV25-1, the J gene TRBJ2-5; 7 bases fit TRBD1. The CDR3 is made up of 16 amino acids. CDR1 and CDR2 (germline): MGHDK, SYGVNS. The J segment lost 3 bases and the V segment lost 5 bases, leaving 12 bases of the junction unmatched.

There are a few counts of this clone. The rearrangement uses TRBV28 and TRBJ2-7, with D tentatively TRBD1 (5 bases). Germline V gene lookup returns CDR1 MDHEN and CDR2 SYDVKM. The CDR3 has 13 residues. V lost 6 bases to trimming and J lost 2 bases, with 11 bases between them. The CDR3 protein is CASSPDNPYEQYF. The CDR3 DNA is TGTGCCAGCAGCCCGGACAACCCCTACGAGCAGTACTTC.

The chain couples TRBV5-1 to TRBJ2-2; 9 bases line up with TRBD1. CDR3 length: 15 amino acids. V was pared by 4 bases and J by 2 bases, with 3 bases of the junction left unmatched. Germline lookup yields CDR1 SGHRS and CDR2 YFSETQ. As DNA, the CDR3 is TGCGCCAGCAGCGGGACAGGGTTTAACACCGGGGAGCTGTTTTTT. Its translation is CASSGTGFNTGELFF.

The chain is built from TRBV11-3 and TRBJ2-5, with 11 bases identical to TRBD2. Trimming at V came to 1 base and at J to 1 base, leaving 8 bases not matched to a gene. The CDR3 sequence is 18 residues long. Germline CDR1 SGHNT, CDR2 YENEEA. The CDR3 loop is CASSLVLAGATGQETQYF. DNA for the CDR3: TGTGCCAGCAGCTTAGTACTAGCGGGAGCCACAGGCCAAGAGACCCAGTACTTC.

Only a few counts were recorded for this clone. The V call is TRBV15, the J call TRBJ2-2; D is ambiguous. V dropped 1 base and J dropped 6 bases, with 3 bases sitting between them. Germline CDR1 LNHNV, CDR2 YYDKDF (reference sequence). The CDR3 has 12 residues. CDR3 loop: CATSRGAGELFF. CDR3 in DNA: TGTGCCACCAGCAGAGGAGCCGGGGAGCTGTTTTTT.

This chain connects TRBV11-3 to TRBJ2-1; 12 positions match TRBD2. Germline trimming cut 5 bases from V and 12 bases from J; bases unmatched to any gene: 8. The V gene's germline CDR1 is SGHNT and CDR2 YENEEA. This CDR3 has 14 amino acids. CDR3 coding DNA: TGTGCCAGCAGCCCCCCCGGACTAGCGGGATTGCAGTTCTTC. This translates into CASSPPGLAGLQFF.

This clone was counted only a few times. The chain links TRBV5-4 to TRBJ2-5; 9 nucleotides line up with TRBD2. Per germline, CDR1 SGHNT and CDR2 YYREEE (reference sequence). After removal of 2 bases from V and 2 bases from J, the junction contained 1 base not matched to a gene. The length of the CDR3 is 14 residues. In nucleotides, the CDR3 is TGTGCCAGCAGCTTTGCGGGAGGGCAAGAGACCCAGTACTTC. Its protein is CASSFAGGQETQYF.

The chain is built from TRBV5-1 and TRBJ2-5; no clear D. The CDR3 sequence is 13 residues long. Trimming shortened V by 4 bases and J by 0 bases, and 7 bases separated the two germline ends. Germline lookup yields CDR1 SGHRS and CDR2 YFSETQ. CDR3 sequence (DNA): TGCGCCAGCAGCCCGGAGTACCAAGAGACCCAGTACTTC. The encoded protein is CASSPEYQETQYF.